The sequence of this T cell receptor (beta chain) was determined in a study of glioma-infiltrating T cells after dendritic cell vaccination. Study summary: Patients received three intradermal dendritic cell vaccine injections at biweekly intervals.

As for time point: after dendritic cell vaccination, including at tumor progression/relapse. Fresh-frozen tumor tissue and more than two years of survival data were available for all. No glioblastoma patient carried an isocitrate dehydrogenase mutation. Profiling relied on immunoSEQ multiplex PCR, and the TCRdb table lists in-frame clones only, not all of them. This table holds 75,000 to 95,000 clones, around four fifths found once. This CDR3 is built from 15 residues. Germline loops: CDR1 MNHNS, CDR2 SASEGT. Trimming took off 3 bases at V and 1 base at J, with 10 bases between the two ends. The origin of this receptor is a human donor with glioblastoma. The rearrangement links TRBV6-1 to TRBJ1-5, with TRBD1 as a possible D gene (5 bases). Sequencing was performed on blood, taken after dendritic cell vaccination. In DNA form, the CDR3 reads TGTGCCAGCAGTGATACAGGTTGGAGCAATCAGCCCCAGCATTTT. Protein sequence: CASSDTGWSNQPQHF.